This entry describes one T cell receptor beta chain. Its antigen is unknown. No qualities accompany the bases; no much larger clone lies one base away. The record originates from a study of identical twins (TCRdb year 2016). Notes on the research overall: The study deep-sequenced TCR alpha and beta repertoires from monozygotic twins, unrelated adults of various ages and cord blood to test whether fetal clonotypes persist. To rule out contamination, replicate twin experiments were performed at different times with different library preparation protocols. Broad study findings and their caveats: Because the same donors could not be followed over many years, conclusions were based on cross-sectional statistical analysis. In monozygotic twins, out-of-frame TCR alpha sharing was systematically underestimated by recombination models, although the models agreed with sharing between unrelated individuals. Zero-insertion analyses could be partly confounded by invariant T cells such as MAIT and iNKT, though diverse VJ usage argued against such confounding for most clonotypes. The excess sharing between twins in beta out-of-frame sequences was weaker because fewer shared sequences reduced the signal-to-noise ratio. Compared with coincidental sharing between unrelated individuals, an excess of low generation-probability sequences was observed among out-of-frame TCR alpha sequences shared between twins. Fewer insertions were carried by abundant cord blood beta clonotypes, a similar but weaker trend appeared in young adult naive repertoires, and no such trend appeared in memory repertoires.

Library preparation employed 5' RACE. For sequencing, an Illumina HiSeq 2000 was employed. Template switching introduced a universal primer binding site; the final cDNA contained a unique molecular identifier, enabling accurate counting of TCR cDNA molecules. Specific primers in the conserved constant-segment region were used to synthesize first-strand cDNA for TCR alpha and beta chains. To control for contamination, every cDNA library was double barcoded, receiving both a SMART-Mk sample barcode and Illumina barcodes. TruSeq adapter sequences and Illumina sample barcodes were added in two successive PCR steps. TCR alpha and beta cDNA libraries were sequenced on the Illumina HiSeq platform with custom primers. As for how the authors treated the data: MiGEC processed the raw reads to extract unique molecular identifiers, while MiXCR was used to determine the CDR3 positions. Recombination models were inferred per individual with the repgenHMM and IGoR tools using an EM algorithm. Shared clonotypes were analyzed with the tcR package in R, and sharing was normalized by the product of cloneset sizes. To study raw recombination free of thymic and clonal selection effects, out-of-frame nonproductive sequences were analyzed. TCRdb reanalyzed the raw reads on its own, using fastp at Q25 for trimming and MiXCR for clone calling, and kept in-frame beta chains. Entries that share a CDR3 protein sequence are merged under the most common genes and DNA. What appears here as the V and J calls and clone size reflects TCRdb's work, not the paper's. The table for this sample lists 1.5 million to 2 million distinct CDR3 sequences; about 32% of them were counted only once. The ten largest clones capture approximately 0.29% of the sample.

Unmatched junction bases come to 5, with V trimmed by 6 bases and J by 3 bases. Measured from the cysteine to the phenylalanine, the CDR3 is 14 residues long. Only the CDR3 DNA stays, 42 bases, in frame from base 1. All donors were healthy Caucasians. The chain is assembled from TRBV12-3 or TRBV12-4 and TRBJ2-5; a stretch of 9 junction bases matches TRBD1. This clonotype originated in a newborn girl in good health. Sequencing was carried out using cord blood. The nucleotide sequence is given as TGTGCCAGCAGGCACTGGGACAGGGAAGAGACCCAGTACTTC. This translates into CASRHWDREETQYF.